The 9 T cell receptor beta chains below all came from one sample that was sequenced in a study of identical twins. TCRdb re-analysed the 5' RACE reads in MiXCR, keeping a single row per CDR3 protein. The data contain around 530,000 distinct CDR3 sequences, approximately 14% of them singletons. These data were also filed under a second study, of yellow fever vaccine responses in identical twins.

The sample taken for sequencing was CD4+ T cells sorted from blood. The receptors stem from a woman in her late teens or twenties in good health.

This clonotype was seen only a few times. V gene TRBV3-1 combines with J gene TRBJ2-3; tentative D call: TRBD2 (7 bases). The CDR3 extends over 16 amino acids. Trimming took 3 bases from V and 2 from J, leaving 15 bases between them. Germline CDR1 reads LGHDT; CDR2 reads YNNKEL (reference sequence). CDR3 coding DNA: TGTGCCAGCAGCCAGGAATTGCGGGGGCCCACAGATACGCAGTATTTT. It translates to CASSQELRGPTDTQYF.

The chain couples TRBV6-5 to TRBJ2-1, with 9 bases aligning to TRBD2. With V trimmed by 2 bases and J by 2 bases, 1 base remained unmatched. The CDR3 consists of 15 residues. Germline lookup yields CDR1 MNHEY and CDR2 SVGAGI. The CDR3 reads CASSYGGGAYNEQFF. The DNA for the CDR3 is TGTGCCAGCAGTTACGGCGGGGGGGCCTACAATGAGCAGTTCTTC.

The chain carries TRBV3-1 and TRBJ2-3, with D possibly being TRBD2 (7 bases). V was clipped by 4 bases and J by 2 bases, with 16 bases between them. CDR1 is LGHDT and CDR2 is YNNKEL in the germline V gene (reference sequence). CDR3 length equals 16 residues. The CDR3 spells CASSPRGGANTDTQYF. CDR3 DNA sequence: TGTGCCAGCAGCCCCAGAGGGGGGGCGAACACAGATACGCAGTATTTT.

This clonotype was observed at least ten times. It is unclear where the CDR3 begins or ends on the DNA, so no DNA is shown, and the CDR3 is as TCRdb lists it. This CDR3 reads CASSSSGRAGAFF. The V gene is TRBV7-3, the J gene TRBJ1-1; the D call in the table, TRBD1, was not verified against the DNA. Counting both end residues, the CDR3 totals 13 amino acids. The germline V gene encodes CDR1 SGHTA and CDR2 FQGTGA.

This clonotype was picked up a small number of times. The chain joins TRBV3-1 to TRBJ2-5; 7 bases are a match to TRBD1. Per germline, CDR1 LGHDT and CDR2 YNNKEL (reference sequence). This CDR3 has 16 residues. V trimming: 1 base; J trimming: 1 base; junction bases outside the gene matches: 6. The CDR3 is CASSQVSGGAQETQYF. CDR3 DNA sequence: TGTGCCAGCAGCCAAGTTTCAGGGGGTGCCCAAGAGACCCAGTACTTC.

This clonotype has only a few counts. The CDR3 sequence is CASSIPSGATQYF. DNA of the CDR3: TGTGCCAGCAGTATCCCGTCAGGGGCTACGCAGTATTTT. J is TRBJ2-3 and V is TRBV28; possible D gene TRBD1, 6 bases. CDR3 size: 13 residues. CDR1 and CDR2 from the germline V gene are MDHEN and SYDVKM. V gave up 5 bases and J gave up 8 bases, with 14 bases separating them.

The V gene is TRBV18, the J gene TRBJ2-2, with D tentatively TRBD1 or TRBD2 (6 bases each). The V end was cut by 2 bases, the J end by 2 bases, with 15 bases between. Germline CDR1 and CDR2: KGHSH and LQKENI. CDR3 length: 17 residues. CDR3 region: CASSPKGGQKNTGELFF. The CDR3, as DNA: TGTGCCAGCTCACCAAAGGGAGGACAGAAAAACACCGGGGAGCTGTTTTTT.

This CDR3 is CASSTRGRENEKLFF. The CDR3 DNA reads TGTGCCAGCAGTACCCGAGGGAGGGAGAATGAAAAACTGTTTTTT. The chain combines TRBV6-5 with TRBJ1-4; no firm D call. The germline V gene has CDR1 MNHEY and CDR2 SVGAGI. The CDR3 contains 15 residues. Trimming stripped 5 bases from V and 5 bases from J, with 15 bases between.

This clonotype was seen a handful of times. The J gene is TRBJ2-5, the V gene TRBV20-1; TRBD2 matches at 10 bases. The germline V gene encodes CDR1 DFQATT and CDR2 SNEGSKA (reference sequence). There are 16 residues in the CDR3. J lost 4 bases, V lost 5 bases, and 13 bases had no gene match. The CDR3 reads CSAPNLAGVSLETQYF. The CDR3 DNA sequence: TGCAGTGCTCCCAATCTAGCGGGAGTATCGTTAGAGACCCAGTACTTC.